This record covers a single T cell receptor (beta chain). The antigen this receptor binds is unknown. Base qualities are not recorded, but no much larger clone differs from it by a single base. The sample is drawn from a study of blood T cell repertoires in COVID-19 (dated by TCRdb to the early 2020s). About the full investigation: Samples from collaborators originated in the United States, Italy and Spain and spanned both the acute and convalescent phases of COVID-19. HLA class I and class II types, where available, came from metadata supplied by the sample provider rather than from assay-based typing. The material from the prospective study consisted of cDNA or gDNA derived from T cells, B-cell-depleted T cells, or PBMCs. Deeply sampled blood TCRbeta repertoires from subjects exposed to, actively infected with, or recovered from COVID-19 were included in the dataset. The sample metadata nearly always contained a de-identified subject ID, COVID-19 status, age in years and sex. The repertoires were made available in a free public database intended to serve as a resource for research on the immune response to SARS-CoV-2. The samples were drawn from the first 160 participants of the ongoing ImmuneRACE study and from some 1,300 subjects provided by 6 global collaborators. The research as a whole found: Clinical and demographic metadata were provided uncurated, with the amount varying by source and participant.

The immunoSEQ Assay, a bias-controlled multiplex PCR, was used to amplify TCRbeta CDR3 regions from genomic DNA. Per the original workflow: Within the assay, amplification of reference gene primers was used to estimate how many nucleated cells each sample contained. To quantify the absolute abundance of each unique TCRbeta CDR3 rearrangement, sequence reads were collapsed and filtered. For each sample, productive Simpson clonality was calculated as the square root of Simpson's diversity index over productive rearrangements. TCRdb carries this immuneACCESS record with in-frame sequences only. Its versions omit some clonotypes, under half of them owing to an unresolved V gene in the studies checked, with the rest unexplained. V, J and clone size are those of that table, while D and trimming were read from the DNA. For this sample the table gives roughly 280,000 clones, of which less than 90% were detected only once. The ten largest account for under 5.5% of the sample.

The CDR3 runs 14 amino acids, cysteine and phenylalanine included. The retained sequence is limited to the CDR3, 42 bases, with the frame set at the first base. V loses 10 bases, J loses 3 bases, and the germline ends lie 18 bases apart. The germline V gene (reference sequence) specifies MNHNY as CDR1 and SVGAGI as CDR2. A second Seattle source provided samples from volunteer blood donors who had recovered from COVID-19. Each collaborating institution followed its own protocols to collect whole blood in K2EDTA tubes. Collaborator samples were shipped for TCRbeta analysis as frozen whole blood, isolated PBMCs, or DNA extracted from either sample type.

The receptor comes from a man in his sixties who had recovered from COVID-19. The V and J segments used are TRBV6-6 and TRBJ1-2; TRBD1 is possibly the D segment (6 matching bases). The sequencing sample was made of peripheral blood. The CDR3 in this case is CAISYDRQDYGYTF. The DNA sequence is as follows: TGTGCCATCTCCTACGATAGACAGGACTATGGCTACACCTTC.